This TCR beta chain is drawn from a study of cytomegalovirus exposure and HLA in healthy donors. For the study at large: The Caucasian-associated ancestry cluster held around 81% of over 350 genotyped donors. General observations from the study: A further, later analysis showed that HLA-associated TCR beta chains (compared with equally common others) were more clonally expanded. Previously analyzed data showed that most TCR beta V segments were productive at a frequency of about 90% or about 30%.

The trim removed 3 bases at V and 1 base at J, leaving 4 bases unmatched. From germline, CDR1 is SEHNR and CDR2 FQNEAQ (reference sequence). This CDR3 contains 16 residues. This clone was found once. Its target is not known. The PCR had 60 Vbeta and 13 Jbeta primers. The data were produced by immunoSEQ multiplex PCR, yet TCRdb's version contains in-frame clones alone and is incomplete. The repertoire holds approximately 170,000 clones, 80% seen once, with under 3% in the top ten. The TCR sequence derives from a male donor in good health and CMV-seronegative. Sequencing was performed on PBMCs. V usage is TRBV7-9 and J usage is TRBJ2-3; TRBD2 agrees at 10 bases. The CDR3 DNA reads TGTGCCAGCAGCTTCCCCCTAGCGGGGGGCACAGATACGCAGTATTTT. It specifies CASSFPLAGGTDTQYF.